Listed below are T cell receptor beta chains from one sample, sequenced in a study of a mutant IDH1 vaccine in newly diagnosed glioma. Antigen specificity for these receptors is unknown. Measured with immunoSEQ multiplex PCR; TCRdb has only the in-frame clones, and not every one. The sample consists of about 38,000 clones, 70% to 80% of them appearing once. Sequenced material: PBMCs, taken from a glioma patient whose treatment included an IDH1 peptide vaccine. The receptors were sampled from a man aged 40-49 years with glioma. The CDR3 runs from the conserved cysteine through the conserved F or W.

TRBJ2-7	TRBV19	CASSIWGADEQYF
TRBJ1-1	TRBV6-1	CASSDLGTGRPEAFF
TRBJ1-1	TRBV21-1	CASSKRGTLNTEAFF
TRBJ1-2	TRBV5-1	CASSPADRAGYTF
TRBJ2-6	TRBV27	CASSSVAGLSSGANVLTF
TRBJ1-5	TRBV19	CASSPQKPNQPQHF
TRBJ2-5	TRBV5-4	CASSLASGGKQETQYF
TRBJ1-6	TRBV14	CASELSGGSPLHF
TRBJ1-3	TRBV27	CASSLGPRGNTIYF
TRBJ1-1	TRBV5-1	CASSATVGLNTEAFF
TRBJ1-5	TRBV5-8	CASSWDREGAQHF
TRBJ2-2	TRBV5-1	CASSFAVDTGELFF
TRBJ1-2	TRBV7-9	CASSLGNRVTNYGYTF
TRBJ2-1	TRBV5-1	CASTASNEQFF
TRBJ2-3	TRBV30	CAWSVTASTDTQYF
TRBJ2-2	TRBV5-1	CASSTGTGPTGELFF
TRBJ1-2	TRBV19	CASSITGQGLGYTF
TRBJ1-6	TRBV6-1	CASEQRAQGSSPLHF
TRBJ2-3	TRBV5-1	CASSSPSGGRTDTQYF
TRBJ2-7	TRBV11-2	CASSLIREHEQYF
TRBJ2-5	TRBV2	CASIATSVETQYF
TRBJ2-5	TRBV5-1	CASSLGTSGGPVQETQYF
TRBJ2-1	TRBV4-1	CASSQEGGLAGYNEQFF
TRBJ2-5	TRBV4-2	CASSDSLFLVGETQYF
TRBJ2-3	TRBV4-1	CASSQDRLVSTDTQYF
TRBJ1-4	TRBV5-4	CASSLFQGAGEKLFF
TRBJ2-1	TRBV7-6	CASSLRTGGYNEQFF
TRBJ2-2	TRBV9	CASTQGGQYTGELFF
TRBJ2-2	TRBV6-5	CASSLYGELFF
TRBJ1-1	TRBV5-4	CASSLAGRTEAFF
TRBJ1-4	TRBV30	CAWSVIGEKLFF
TRBJ2-6	TRBV5-6	CASSLAGPSGANVLTF
TRBJ1-1	TRBV4-2	CASSQRTEAFF
TRBJ1-1	TRBV6-1	CASRGTEAFF
TRBJ2-1	TRBV9	CASSVGAASYNEQFF
TRBJ2-2	TRBV2	CASSVTRNTGELFF
TRBJ1-2	TRBV29-1	CSVEPDNYGYTF
TRBJ1-2	TRBV13	CASSLGSNYGYTF
TRBJ2-7	TRBV4-1	CASSQEGTGPRGGEQYF
TRBJ1-2	TRBV6-5	CASTEGGWGYTF
TRBJ2-7	TRBV2	CASSNGLYEQYF
TRBJ1-2	TRBV9	CASSPPGQGAGGYTF
TRBJ1-2	TRBV6-5	CASSYSRRLVEGYTF
TRBJ2-7	TRBV6-5	CASSYSRDSYEQYF
TRBJ1-2	TRBV5-1	CASSAAPGIATDGYTF
TRBJ2-7	TRBV13	CASSLRRQGIWRGEQYF
TRBJ2-2	TRBV4-2	CASSTGQESGELFF
TRBJ1-5	TRBV19	CASRGPGYSNQPQHF
TRBJ1-6	TRBV30	CAWSGGALNNSPLHF
TRBJ2-3	TRBV19	CASRDGQSDTQYF
TRBJ2-5	TRBV5-6	CASSLAGLETQYF
TRBJ1-2	TRBV4-2	CASAWGGYYGYTF
TRBJ1-1	TRBV2	CASSAQGWNTEAFF